The TCR beta chain described here comes from a study of PD-L1 blockade in urothelial cancer. Study context: Per blood sample, T cells had a median of about 130,000.

Time point described: peripheral blood 6 weeks after treatment start. Germline lookup yields CDR1 SGHNT and CDR2 YYREEE (reference sequence). This CDR3 has 15 amino acids. The V end lost 3 bases, the J end lost 2 bases, and 15 bases lay between the germline ends. The assay was immunoSEQ multiplex PCR, and TCRdb's table has in-frame clones only and misses some. The repertoire includes around 120,000 clones, around 89% of them detected once, and more than 1.5% sits in the top ten. This specimen was PBMCs, taken around atezolizumab (anti-PD-L1) treatment. This chain uses TRBV5-4 with TRBJ2-7; D possibly corresponds to TRBD2 (6 bases). The source of this sequence is a man in his fifties or sixties with urothelial cancer. The CDR3 protein is CASSSAGSLTYEQYF. CDR3 nucleotides: TGTGCCAGCAGCTCAGCGGGTTCACTCACCTACGAGCAGTACTTC.